The 15 T cell receptor beta chains in this list originate from one sample, sequenced in a study of T cells in Graves' hyperthyroidism and ophthalmopathy. RNA transcripts were the template for amplifying TCR beta CDR3 regions. TCR CDR3 underwent first-round RT-PCR with the HTBI primer set. TCRdb itself ran the multiplex PCR reads through MiXCR, one entry per CDR3 protein. This repertoire shows hundreds of thousands of distinct CDR3 sequences, 18% found once; its top ten account for approximately 15%. The material sequenced was blood. All receptors come from a woman aged 45 to 65 with Graves' hyperthyroidism that later progressed to Graves' ophthalmopathy.

The chain carries TRBV4-1 and TRBJ1-5; D might be TRBD1 (5 bases). Germline V gene lookup returns CDR1 MGHRA and CDR2 YSYEKL. The CDR3 runs 15 residues. The V gene lost 4 bases and the J gene lost 6 bases, with 16 bases spanning the gap. The CDR3 loop reads CASSPAGQGSQPQHF. The DNA of the CDR3 is TGCGCCAGCAGCCCAGCAGGCCAGGGAAGTCAGCCCCAGCATTTT.

As for this clonotype: One junction end does not reproduce the germline sequence, and a read error may be involved. The chain has TRBV3-1 and TRBJ2-5; D tentatively reads TRBD1 or TRBD2 (5 bases each). Germline V lookup: CDR1 LGHDT, CDR2 YNNKEL (reference sequence). This CDR3 is built from 14 residues. The CDR3: CASSQAAGAETRYF. DNA for the CDR3: TGTGCCAGCAGCCAAGCTGCCGGGGCGGAGACCCGGTACTTC.

CDR3 bases: TGTGCCAGCAGCCCGACAGGGTACACCGGGGAGCTGTTTTTT. Its protein product is CASSPTGYTGELFF. J is TRBJ2-2 and V is TRBV5-4, with TRBD1 matching over 7 bases. Germline loops: CDR1 SGHNT, CDR2 YYREEE (reference sequence). CDR3 length: 14 residues. The J segment lost 3 bases and the V segment lost 4 bases, leaving 3 bases of the junction unmatched.

There are a few counts of this clonotype. This CDR3 is missing its conserved last phenylalanine or tryptophan, likely due to a read error. The rearrangement links TRBV7-9 to TRBJ1-2; 8 bases match TRBD1. The CDR3 loop spans 13 amino acids. Germline assignment: CDR1 SEHNR and CDR2 FQNEAQ (reference sequence). Unmatched junction bases numbered 3, after V lost 7 bases and J lost 2 bases. This CDR3 reads CASTAGGNYGYTL. The CDR3 nucleotides are TGTGCCAGCACGGCAGGGGGCAACTATGGCTACACCCTC.

This clonotype has more than one count but fewer than ten. The genes are TRBV6-1 and TRBJ1-3; TRBD1 might be the D (6 bases). Trimming shortened V by 8 bases and J by 0 bases, and 14 bases separated the two germline ends. The CDR3 runs to 15 residues. Per germline, CDR1 MNHNS and CDR2 SASEGT. Here the CDR3 DNA reads TGTGCCAGCGGGGGACAATTTAACTCTGGAAACACCATATATTTT. Translating gives CASGGQFNSGNTIYF.

This clonotype was recorded at least ten times. In DNA, the CDR3 is TGTGCCAGCAGTGACAGAGTCACCCATCTACAAGAGACCCAGTACTTC. It is translated as CASSDRVTHLQETQYF. The chain links TRBV6-2 or TRBV6-3 to TRBJ2-5, with a tentative D call TRBD1 (5 bases). The CDR3 is 16 residues long. Germline lookup yields CDR1 MNHEY and CDR2 SVGEGT. Trimming removed 5 bases from V and 2 bases from J, with 18 bases in between.

For this clonotype: No conserved phenylalanine or tryptophan is present at the end of the CDR3, so a read error is the likely explanation. Written as DNA, the CDR3 is TGTGCCAGCACCAACGCTGCTAGCGGTAGAGAGACCCAGTACGTC. It translates to CASTNAASGRETQYV. The genes are TRBV6-1 and TRBJ2-5; 7 nucleotides align to TRBD2. The germline V gene encodes CDR1 MNHNS and CDR2 SASEGT. Trimming took 7 bases from V and 4 from J; bases not matched to a gene: 12. The CDR3 contains 15 residues.

This clonotype was found a few times. The chain recombines TRBV19 with TRBJ1-1; 8 bases are shared with TRBD1. Germline V gene lookup returns CDR1 LNHDA and CDR2 SQIVND (reference sequence). J gave up 1 base and V 4 bases, and 5 bases lay outside the gene matches. The CDR3 consists of 15 residues. For the CDR3, the DNA is TGTGCCAGTAGTAGAGCAGGGGGCGAGAACACTGAAGCTTTCTTT. It specifies CASSRAGGENTEAFF.

At least ten counts were recorded for this clonotype. The DNA for the CDR3 is TGTGCCAGCAGCCCTTCGCGGAGGCTAGCGGGGAAAGAGACCCAGTACTTC. This codes for CASSPSRRLAGKETQYF. The chain is built from TRBV7-2 and TRBJ2-5; 9 positions agree with TRBD2. The germline gives CDR1 SGHTA, CDR2 FQGNSA. The J segment lost 3 bases and the V segment lost 5 bases, leaving 13 bases of the junction unmatched. The CDR3 has 17 residues.

This clonotype was observed a handful of times. The chain recombines TRBV3-1 with TRBJ1-2, with D perhaps TRBD1 (5 bases). This CDR3 comprises 14 residues. Looked up from germline, CDR1 is LGHDT and CDR2 is YNNKEL (reference sequence). The germline V and J ends were trimmed by 1 base and 7 bases, with 13 bases remaining between them. CDR3 DNA: TGTGCCAGCAGCCAAGGAAGGAGACAGTCTGGCTACACCTTC. This gives the protein CASSQGRRQSGYTF.

In this sample, this clonotype turned up a few times. The gene calls are TRBV7-9 and TRBJ1-2; 7 bases are shared with TRBD1. V lost 5 bases and J lost 4; bases outside the gene matches: 13. Germline CDR1 and CDR2: SEHNR and FQNEAQ (reference sequence). This CDR3 has 16 residues. The CDR3 is CASSDLLNGQVYGYTF. The CDR3 bases are TGTGCCAGCAGCGACCTACTCAACGGACAGGTCTATGGCTACACCTTC. Together with reference TRBV7-9 and TRBJ1-2, the CDR3 gives the full variable domain: DTGVSQNPRHKITKRGQNVTFRCDPISEHNRLYWYRQTLGQGPEFLTYFQNEAQLEKSRLLSDRFSAERPKGSFSTLEIQRTEQGDSAMYLCASSDLLNGQVYGYTFGSGTRLTVV.

In its sample, this clonotype was seen many times. This chain uses TRBV12-3 or TRBV12-4 with TRBJ1-5; the D is unclear. The CDR3 runs to 12 residues. Trimming cost V 5 bases and J 4 bases, with 6 bases left between them. The DNA of the CDR3 is TGTGCCAGCAGTCGTCAGAATCAGCCCCAGCATTTT. This gives the protein CASSRQNQPQHF.

This clonotype showed up just a few times. V and J are TRBV7-2 and TRBJ1-2; unclear D gene. The germline V gene has CDR1 SGHTA and CDR2 FQGNSA. The CDR3 has 11 residues. V lost 4 bases and J lost 4, with 4 bases in between. CDR3 nucleotides: TGTGCCAGCAGCTGGGCCTATGGCTACACCTTC. Translation: CASSWAYGYTF.

The chain employs TRBV20-1 and TRBJ2-1; the D gene is possibly TRBD2 (5 bases). CDR1 is DFQATT, CDR2 SNEGSKA, per germline (reference sequence). This CDR3 comprises 17 residues. Trimming took 1 base from V and 0 from J, leaving 16 bases between them. The CDR3 sequence is CSARGRWLAVSYNEQFF. CDR3 sequence (DNA): TGCAGTGCTAGAGGGAGGTGGCTAGCAGTCTCCTACAATGAGCAGTTCTTC.

This clonotype turned up a few times. V gene TRBV12-3 or TRBV12-4 combines with J gene TRBJ2-1; a possible D gene is TRBD2 (6 bases). V lost 6 bases and J lost 10, with 22 bases in between. The CDR3 spans 15 residues. CDR3 in DNA: TGTGCCAGCAGCGAGGAATTAACACCGGGGGAGGAGCAGTTCTTC. Protein sequence: CASSEELTPGEEQFF.